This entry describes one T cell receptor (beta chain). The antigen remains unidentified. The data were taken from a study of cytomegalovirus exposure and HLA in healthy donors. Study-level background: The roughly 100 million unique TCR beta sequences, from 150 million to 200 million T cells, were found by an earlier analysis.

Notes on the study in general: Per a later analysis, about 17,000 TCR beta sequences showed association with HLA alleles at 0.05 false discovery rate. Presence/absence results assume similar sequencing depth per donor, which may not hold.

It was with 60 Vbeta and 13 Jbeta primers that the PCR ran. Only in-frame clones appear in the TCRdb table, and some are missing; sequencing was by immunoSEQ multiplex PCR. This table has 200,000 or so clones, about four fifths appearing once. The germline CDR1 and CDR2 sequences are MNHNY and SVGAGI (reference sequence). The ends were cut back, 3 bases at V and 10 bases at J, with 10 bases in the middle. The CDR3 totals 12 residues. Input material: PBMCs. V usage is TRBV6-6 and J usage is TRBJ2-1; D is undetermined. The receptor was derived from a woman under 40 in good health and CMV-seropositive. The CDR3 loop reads CASSYYLGEQFF. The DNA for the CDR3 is TGTGCCAGCAGTTATTACCTCGGGGAGCAGTTCTTC.